A selection of T cell receptor beta chains follows, all from one sample in a study of CDR3 diversity in severe acne. Using its own MiXCR run on the PCR reads, TCRdb lists one record per CDR3 protein. The profile covers approximately 97,000 distinct CDR3 sequences, with 51% appearing a single time and approximately 13% taken by the ten largest. Sequenced material: blood. These receptors were obtained from a male donor with acne. CDR3s leave out the opening cysteine and the closing phenylalanine or tryptophan. The D gene is left open where the match is weak.

V gene	J gene	D gene	CDR3 protein
TRBV5-1	TRBJ2-7	-	ASSVSGTPLYEQY
TRBV20-1	TRBJ2-5	TRBD2	SALADQETQY
TRBV12-3/TRBV12-4	TRBJ2-7	-	ASSITRAGEQY
TRBV20-1	TRBJ1-1	-	RPSASSSRPNTEAF
TRBV2	TRBJ1-4	-	AGRMGQLEKLF
TRBV25-1	TRBJ2-2	-	ASRPGHLNTGELF
TRBV19	TRBJ2-3	-	ASSDPGRIADTQY
TRBV25-1	TRBJ1-6	-	ASRGYNSPLH
TRBV29-1	TRBJ1-1	TRBD1	SVRTGGTTEAF
TRBV5-1	TRBJ2-7	TRBD2	ASSWGPLAREITYEQY
TRBV19	TRBJ1-1	-	ASSTGGMNTEAF
TRBV7-2	TRBJ2-1	-	ASSLDRGQSNEQF
TRBV25-1	TRBJ1-3	-	ASSGYVVSGNTIY
TRBV5-1	TRBJ1-1	-	ASSLAHSDGNTEAL
TRBV7-9	TRBJ1-2	TRBD1	ASSHTGTVDSYT
TRBV28	TRBJ1-2	TRBD1	ASRGYRGRGYGYT
TRBV6-1	TRBJ2-5	TRBD1	ASRDRGPQETQY
TRBV2	TRBJ2-3	TRBD1	ASSGTGLPDTQY
TRBV6-5	TRBJ1-4	-	ASSPHRDEKLF
TRBV4-2	TRBJ2-5	-	ASSQVLVGQETQY
TRBV4-1	TRBJ1-5	TRBD1	ASSSWDSGNQPQH
TRBV5-1	TRBJ1-1	TRBD1	ASSLWGQQNTEAS
TRBV6-1	TRBJ2-2	-	ASRVGDTGELF
TRBV19	TRBJ2-7	TRBD2	ASSMGSGNYEQY
TRBV11-3	TRBJ2-2	-	ASSSGRSNTGELF
TRBV19	TRBJ2-7	-	ASSGARPTQQY